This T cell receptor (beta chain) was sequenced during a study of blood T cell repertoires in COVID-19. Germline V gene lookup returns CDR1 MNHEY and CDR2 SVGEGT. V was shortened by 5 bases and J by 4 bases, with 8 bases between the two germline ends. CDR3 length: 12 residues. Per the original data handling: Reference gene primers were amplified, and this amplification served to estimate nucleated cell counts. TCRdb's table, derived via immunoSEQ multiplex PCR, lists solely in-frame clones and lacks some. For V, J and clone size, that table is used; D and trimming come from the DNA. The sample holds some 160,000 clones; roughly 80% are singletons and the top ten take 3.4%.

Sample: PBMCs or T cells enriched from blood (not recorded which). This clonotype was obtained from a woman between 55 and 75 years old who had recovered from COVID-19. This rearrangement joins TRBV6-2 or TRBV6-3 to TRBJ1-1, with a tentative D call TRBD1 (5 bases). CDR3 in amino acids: CASSQDITEAFF. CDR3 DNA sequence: TGTGCCAGCAGTCAGGACATCACTGAAGCTTTCTTT.